The clone carrying this T cell receptor beta chain was counted between two and nine times. Its specificity is not known. The isolated RNA, all of it, was reverse transcribed, so expressed TCRB transcripts were what got sequenced. Using immunoSEQ multiplex PCR, the repertoire was profiled, and TCRdb retains in-frame clones only, with some absent. Of 350,000 to 450,000 clones listed, roughly 16% were seen once; the top ten hold about 0.02%. The data originate from a study of beta chain features in type 1 diabetes. Study findings and constraints: Diminished insertions and augmented deletions at VDJ junctions characterized type 1 diabetes patients. Comparison showed that naive, central memory and Treg TCRB repertoires appeared more similar among patients than among healthy donors. Researchers report that Type 1 diabetes patients had moderately but significantly shorter TCRB CDR3s across all four CD4+ subsets.

The V gene's germline CDR1 is SEHNR and CDR2 FQNEAQ (reference sequence). The CDR3 is 15 residues long. V was trimmed by 2 bases and J by 6 bases, leaving 16 bases between them. Sequences were obtained from naive CD4+ T cells from blood. The TCR comes from a young woman in good health. The chain has TRBV7-9 and TRBJ1-2; possibly TRBD1 for D (5 bases). In DNA, the CDR3 is TGTGCCAGCAGCTTAACAGAGACAGATCCAAATGGCTACACCTTC. Translated: CASSLTETDPNGYTF.